This TCR beta chain was observed in a study of post-analysis software for immune sequencing data. About the research overall: In terms of disease course, relapsing-remitting, secondary progressive and progressive-relapsing multiple sclerosis were included. Points from the study as a whole: Co-batched samples clustered tightly together by F measure. Compared with controls, patients had more of roughly five TRBV segments, including TRBV5-6, TRBV5-1 and TRBV20-1. People with multiple sclerosis had a significantly lower normalized Chao1 diversity than controls did.

CDR1 and CDR2 (germline): SQVTM, ANQGSEA. This CDR3 has 14 residues. V was pared by 0 bases and J by 4 bases, with 12 bases between. Carried by the TCR beta cDNA libraries were unique molecular identifiers. T cells numbering about 1 to 10 million gave rise to 500,000 or so cDNA molecules. TCRdb re-called the PCR reads with MiXCR, one entry per CDR3 protein. The sample has approximately 730,000 distinct CDR3 sequences, 40% to 55% seen once. There are many counts of this clonotype. Its antigen is not known. The sample consisted of blood. The rearrangement links TRBV29-1 to TRBJ1-2; D might be TRBD1 (5 bases). The source of this sequence is a girl aged 10 to 17 with multiple sclerosis. The DNA of the CDR3 is TGCAGCGTTGAAGATCAACCGGGGGTCTATGGCTACACCTTC. Protein product: CSVEDQPGVYGYTF.